The 29 T cell receptor beta chains presented below share a single source sample, sequenced in a study of shared clonotypes between healthy human individuals. Sequencing used immunoSEQ multiplex PCR; TCRdb keeps in-frame clones, though not all of them. The sample consists of 2 million to 2.5 million clones, roughly 95% of them appearing once. Material: naive CD4+ T cells sorted from blood. Sample subset: CD45RA+ positively selected. These receptors were taken from a man aged 18 to 30 in good health.

The chain couples TRBV9 to TRBJ1-1; D gene unclear. Looked up from germline, CDR1 is SGDLS and CDR2 is YYNGEE. CDR3 length: 15 residues. The V end lost 1 base, the J end lost 0 bases, and 10 bases lay between the germline ends. CDR3 loop: CASSVTPSMNTEAFF. The CDR3 coding sequence is TGTGCCAGCAGCGTAACCCCCTCTATGAACACTGAAGCTTTCTTT.

This clone appeared a single time. This chain links TRBV7-9 with TRBJ1-2; D gene ambiguous. This CDR3 has 13 amino acids. V lost 1 base, J lost 4 bases, and 7 bases lay in between. Germline values: CDR1 SEHNR, CDR2 FQNEAQ (reference sequence). In DNA, the CDR3 is TGTGCCAGCAGCTTAGGGCCCCCCTATGGCTACACCTTC. Translating gives CASSLGPPYGYTF.

This chain links TRBV4-1 with TRBJ1-2, with TRBD1 identical over 9 bases. The CDR3 totals 18 residues. V gave up 1 base and J gave up 0 bases; unmatched junction bases: 9. Germline CDR1 and CDR2: MGHRA and YSYEKL. This CDR3 reads CASSQGVTGTGTNYGYTF. CDR3 DNA sequence: TGCGCCAGCAGCCAAGGGGTTACCGGGACAGGGACTAACTATGGCTACACCTTC.

This chain uses TRBV7-2 with TRBJ2-5; D unclear. V lost 2 bases, J lost 3 bases, and 10 bases lay in between. The CDR3 runs to 14 residues. Germline V gene sequence: CDR1 SGHTA, CDR2 FQGNSA. The CDR3 sequence is CASSLRFFKETQYF. DNA of the CDR3: TGTGCCAGCAGCTTACGTTTTTTCAAAGAGACCCAGTACTTC. The full variable domain, in which reference TRBV7-2 and TRBJ2-5 provide the parts outside the CDR3, is GAGVSQSPSNKVTEKGKDVELRCDPISGHTALYWYRQSLGQGLEFLIYFQGNSAPDKSGLPSDRFSAERTGGSVSTLTIQRTQQEDSAVYLCASSLRFFKETQYFGPGTRLLVL.

This chain uses TRBV5-1 with TRBJ2-6, with 8 positions matching TRBD1. With 3 bases clipped from V and 0 bases from J, the junction kept 5 bases outside the gene matches. The CDR3 is 17 amino acids. Germline-derived CDR1 and CDR2 are SGHRS and YFSETQ. CDR3 loop: CASSSGQVSSGANVLTF. CDR3 DNA: TGCGCCAGCAGCTCGGGACAGGTGAGCTCTGGGGCCAACGTCCTGACTTTC. Full variable domain (rest looked up from reference TRBV5-1 and TRBJ2-6): KAGVTQTPRYLIKTRGQQVTLSCSPISGHRSVSWYQQTPGQGLQFLFEYFSETQRNKGNFPGRFSGRQFSNSRSEMNVSTLELGDSALYLCASSSGQVSSGANVLTFGAGSRLTVL.

The CDR3 here is CASSLGIQGGDYEQYF. DNA of the CDR3: TGTGCCAGCAGCTTAGGAATCCAAGGGGGAGACTACGAGCAGTACTTC. This chain joins TRBV7-9 and TRBJ2-7; possibly TRBD1 for D (6 bases). The CDR3 runs to 16 residues. V lost 1 base and J lost 3, with 16 bases in between. The germline V gene has CDR1 SEHNR and CDR2 FQNEAQ (reference sequence).

The J gene is TRBJ1-5, the V gene TRBV19, with D perhaps matching TRBD1 (5 bases). Germline values: CDR1 LNHDA, CDR2 SQIVND (reference sequence). Trimming took 7 bases from V and 3 from J, leaving 10 bases between them. The CDR3 is 13 residues long. CDR3 residues: CASTDRNNQPQHF. The CDR3 region has the DNA TGTGCCAGTACAGACAGAAACAATCAGCCCCAGCATTTT.

This chain connects TRBV7-9 to TRBJ1-6; no clear D. CDR1 and CDR2 from the germline V gene are SEHNR and FQNEAQ (reference sequence). V was pared by 5 bases and J by 6 bases, with 17 bases between. There are 16 residues in the CDR3. CDR3 DNA sequence: TGTGCCAGCAGCGCGACTGGAACGCCTGGTAATTCACCCCTCCACTTT. Translation: CASSATGTPGNSPLHF.

This clone came up once. The sample holds other DNA sequences that translate to the same CDR3. V is TRBV5-1 and J is TRBJ1-4, with no clear D. This CDR3 comprises 15 residues. The V gene lost 2 bases and the J gene lost 0 bases, with 8 bases spanning the gap. CDR1 SGHRS and CDR2 YFSETQ come from the germline V gene. The chain's CDR3 is CASSFGGSTNEKLFF. The CDR3, as DNA: TGCGCCAGCAGCTTCGGCGGATCAACTAATGAAAAACTGTTTTTT.

The CDR3 DNA reads TGTGCCAGCAGCCGGGTCGGGCCTGGGGCCAACGTCCTGACTTTC. It translates to CASSRVGPGANVLTF. The V call is TRBV28, the J call TRBJ2-6; D not resolved. With 6 bases removed from V and 2 bases from J, the gap between germline ends came to 11 bases. CDR1 is MDHEN, CDR2 SYDVKM, per germline. The CDR3 has 15 residues. Variable domain in full (rest from reference TRBV28 and TRBJ2-6): DVKVTQSSRYLVKRTGEKVFLECVQDMDHENMFWYRQDPGLGLRLIYFSYDVKMKEKGDIPEGYSVSREKKERFSLILESASTNQTSMYLCASSRVGPGANVLTFGAGSRLTVL.

The chain links TRBV25-1 to TRBJ2-7, with D perhaps being TRBD1 or TRBD2 (5 bases each). The V end lost 3 bases, the J end lost 0 bases, and 12 bases lay between the germline ends. This CDR3 is 15 amino acids long. Germline CDR1 and CDR2: MGHDK and SYGVNS. CDR3 protein: CASSDTGRNSYEQYF. CDR3 coding DNA: TGTGCCAGCAGTGACACGGGACGGAACTCCTACGAGCAGTACTTC.

J is TRBJ1-2 and V is TRBV6-1, with D unclear. The V end lost 6 bases, the J end lost 5 bases, and 16 bases lay between the germline ends. Germline V CDR1 and CDR2: MNHNS, SASEGT. The CDR3 is 14 residues long. The CDR3 region is CASSPDGPRYGYTF. The CDR3 DNA reads as TGTGCCAGCAGCCCCGACGGACCGCGATATGGCTACACCTTC.

In DNA form, the CDR3 reads TGTGCCAGCAGCTTGGGGGGTCCGAACACCGGGGAGCTGTTTTTT. Translating gives CASSLGGPNTGELFF. The V gene is TRBV7-9, the J gene TRBJ2-2; tentatively, D is TRBD2 (6 bases). The V end lost 3 bases, the J end lost 0 bases, and 8 bases lay between the germline ends. This CDR3 has 15 residues. CDR1 and CDR2 from the germline V gene are SEHNR and FQNEAQ (reference sequence).

The rearrangement joins TRBV29-1 to TRBJ2-1; D remains unclear. Germline V gene data show CDR1 as SQVTM and CDR2 as ANQGSEA. The ends were cut back, 3 bases at V and 6 bases at J, with 15 bases in the middle. The CDR3 extends over 14 amino acids. CDR3 region: CSVEVGDYGNEQFF. CDR3 DNA: TGCAGCGTTGAGGTAGGAGATTATGGCAATGAGCAGTTCTTC.

The V gene is TRBV7-9, the J gene TRBJ1-5, with no clear D. The germline CDR1 and CDR2 sequences are SEHNR and FQNEAQ (reference sequence). Trimming pared 5 bases from V and 2 bases from J, leaving 10 bases between. CDR3 size: 14 residues. This CDR3 is CASSPGVGNQPQHF. DNA of the CDR3: TGTGCCAGCAGCCCTGGGGTCGGCAATCAGCCCCAGCATTTT.

The V gene is TRBV7-2, the J gene TRBJ2-7; D remains ambiguous. The CDR3 totals 13 residues. Trimming cost V 0 bases and J 1 base, with 4 bases left between them. The germline V gene has CDR1 SGHTA and CDR2 FQGNSA. CDR3: CASSLAQSYEQYF. CDR3 DNA sequence: TGTGCCAGCAGCTTAGCTCAGTCCTACGAGCAGTACTTC.

This rearrangement joins TRBV4-1 to TRBJ1-5; 8 bases line up with TRBD1. V trimming: 4 bases; J trimming: 5 bases; junction bases outside the gene matches: 4. The CDR3 sequence is 14 residues long. CDR1 is MGHRA and CDR2 is YSYEKL in the germline V gene. The CDR3 nucleotides are TGCGCCAGCAGCCCGACAGGGGATTATCAGCCCCAGCATTTT. It specifies CASSPTGDYQPQHF.

The chain couples TRBV5-1 to TRBJ2-7; D might be TRBD2 (6 bases). This CDR3 has 16 residues. Germline V gene sequence: CDR1 SGHRS, CDR2 YFSETQ. Trimming removed 0 bases at V and 0 bases at J, with 13 bases between. The CDR3 region has the DNA TGCGCCAGCAGCTTGGTTTTTAACGGGGGCTCCTACGAGCAGTACTTC. Its translation is CASSLVFNGGSYEQYF.

This clone was picked up a small number of times. V and J are TRBV19 and TRBJ1-5, with D unclear. Trimming removed 6 bases from V and 4 bases from J, with 13 bases in between. This CDR3 is built from 14 residues. From germline, CDR1 is LNHDA and CDR2 SQIVND (reference sequence). The CDR3 loop reads CASSPFLGNQPQHF. CDR3 nucleotides: TGTGCCAGTAGCCCGTTCCTGGGGAATCAGCCCCAGCATTTT.

This chain joins TRBV5-5 and TRBJ2-5, with 10 bases fitting TRBD1. V lost 0 bases, J lost 1 base, and 3 bases stayed unmatched. The CDR3 has 16 residues. Germline CDR1 is SGHKS and CDR2 is YYEKEE (reference sequence). The CDR3 region has the DNA TGTGCCAGCAGCTTGGCCGGGACAGGGGTCCAAGAGACCCAGTACTTC. Amino acid sequence: CASSLAGTGVQETQYF.

The J gene is TRBJ2-4, the V gene TRBV27; D may be TRBD2 (6 bases). Germline V gene data show CDR1 as MNHEY and CDR2 as SMNVEV (reference sequence). This CDR3 is built from 18 residues. V gave up 2 bases and J gave up 15 bases, with 32 bases separating them. This chain's CDR3 is CASSLGFWGLLWVPATYF. As DNA, the CDR3 is TGTGCCAGCAGTTTAGGTTTCTGGGGACTGCTTTGGGTGCCCGCCACGTACTTC.

This sequence joins TRBV28 and TRBJ2-5, with D possibly being TRBD1 or TRBD2 (5 bases each). Trimming took off 7 bases at V and 4 bases at J, with 16 bases between the two ends. CDR1 and CDR2 from the germline V gene are MDHEN and SYDVKM. The CDR3 is made up of 14 amino acids. CDR3 residues: CASTVGSGRETQYF. The CDR3, as DNA: TGTGCCAGCACTGTGGGGTCAGGGAGAGAGACCCAGTACTTC.

V and J are TRBV6-5 and TRBJ2-5, with D possibly TRBD2 on 5 matching bases. The CDR3 is 13 residues long. From germline, CDR1 is MNHEY and CDR2 SVGAGI. The germline V and J ends were trimmed by 6 bases and 5 bases, with 13 bases remaining between them. The CDR3 protein is CASRSPGKETQYF. The CDR3 DNA reads TGTGCCAGCAGGTCCCCGGGAAAGGAGACCCAGTACTTC.

This chain links TRBV6-6 with TRBJ1-1, with unresolved D. V gave up 2 bases and J gave up 1 base, with 8 bases separating them. From germline, CDR1 is MNHNY and CDR2 SVGAGI (reference sequence). The CDR3 runs to 14 residues. Here the CDR3 reads CASSYVAGNTEAFF. CDR3 nucleotides: TGTGCCAGCAGTTACGTTGCAGGGAACACTGAAGCTTTCTTT.

The V and J genes are TRBV5-6 and TRBJ2-2, with D perhaps given as TRBD1 or TRBD2 (6 bases each). V gave up 1 base and J gave up 7 bases, with 17 bases separating them. Germline-derived CDR1 and CDR2 are SGHDT and YYEEEE. The CDR3 extends over 16 amino acids. CDR3 bases: TGTGCCAGCAGCTTGAGTCGGGGGCGCCTTGGCGGGGAGCTGTTTTTT. Amino acid sequence: CASSLSRGRLGGELFF.

The chain recombines TRBV30 with TRBJ2-3; perhaps TRBD1 as D (6 bases). Germline CDR1 is GTSNPN and CDR2 is SVGIG (reference sequence). Trimming removed 4 bases from V and 3 bases from J, with 11 bases in between. There are 13 residues in the CDR3. The CDR3 spells CAWKVRGTDTQYF. The CDR3 DNA is TGTGCCTGGAAGGTCAGGGGAACAGATACGCAGTATTTT. Filled out from reference TRBV30 and TRBJ2-3, the complete variable domain reads SQTIHQWPATLVQPVGSPLSLECTVEGTSNPNLYWYRQAAGRGLQLLFYSVGIGQISSEVPQNLSASRPQDRQFILSSKKLLLSDSGFYLCAWKVRGTDTQYFGPGTRLTVL.

The V call is TRBV6-6, the J call TRBJ1-1; the D gene is possibly TRBD1 (5 bases). Trimming removed 2 bases at V and 11 bases at J, with 9 bases between. The CDR3 runs to 11 residues. Germline CDR1 MNHNY, CDR2 SVGAGI (reference sequence). The CDR3 protein is CASSYDSEAFF. The CDR3 region has the DNA TGTGCCAGCAGTTACGACAGCGAGGCTTTCTTT.

The V call is TRBV5-1, the J call TRBJ2-4; TRBD2 agrees at 8 bases. Germline V lookup: CDR1 SGHRS, CDR2 YFSETQ. The CDR3 runs 14 residues. Trimming cost V 3 bases and J 6 bases; bases outside gene matches: 5. CDR3 sequence reads: CASSWGLEGNIQYF. The CDR3, as DNA: TGCGCCAGCAGCTGGGGACTAGAGGGAAACATTCAGTACTTC.

This clone has a single count. J is TRBJ2-3 and V is TRBV5-1; D is unclear. The ends were cut back, 5 bases at V and 2 bases at J, with 9 bases in the middle. CDR3 length: 13 amino acids. CDR1 is SGHRS, CDR2 YFSETQ, per germline. CDR3 sequence (DNA): TGCGCCAGCAGGGATTCCTACACAGATACGCAGTATTTT. Amino acid sequence: CASRDSYTDTQYF.